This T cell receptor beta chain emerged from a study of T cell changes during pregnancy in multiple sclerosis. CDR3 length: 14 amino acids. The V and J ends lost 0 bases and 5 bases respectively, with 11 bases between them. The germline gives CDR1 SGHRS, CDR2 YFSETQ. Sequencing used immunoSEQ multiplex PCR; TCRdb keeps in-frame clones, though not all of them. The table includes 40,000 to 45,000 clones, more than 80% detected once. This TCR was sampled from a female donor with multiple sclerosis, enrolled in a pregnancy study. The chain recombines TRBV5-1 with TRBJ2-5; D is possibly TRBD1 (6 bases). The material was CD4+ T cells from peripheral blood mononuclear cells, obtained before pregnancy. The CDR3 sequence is CASSLAQGRETQYF. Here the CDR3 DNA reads TGCGCCAGCAGCTTGGCCCAGGGGCGGGAGACCCAGTACTTC.